These 6 T cell receptor beta chains share one sample of origin, sequenced in a study of cytotoxic CD8 clonotypes in ibrutinib-treated CLL. Clones were read by immunoSEQ multiplex PCR, and TCRdb kept only the in-frame ones, dropping some. The sample shows fewer than 100,000 clones, about 86% of them seen only once. The material was PBMCs, obtained before ibrutinib treatment. These receptors were obtained from a human donor with chronic lymphocytic leukemia.

The V gene is TRBV5-8, the J gene TRBJ2-1; D call uncertain. CDR3 size: 14 residues. V lost 1 base to trimming and J lost 4 bases, with 9 bases between them. Germline CDR1 reads SGHTS; CDR2 reads YDEGEE. CDR3 bases: TGTGCCAGCAGCTTGTGGCAGCTTTACAATGAGCAGTTCTTC. Its translation is CASSLWQLYNEQFF. Filled out from reference TRBV5-8 and TRBJ2-1, the complete variable domain reads EAGVTQSPTHLIKTRGQQATLRCSPISGHTSVYWYQQALGLGLQFLLWYDEGEERNRGNFPPRFSGRQFPNYSSELNVNALELEDSALYLCASSLWQLYNEQFFGPGTRLTVL.

The DNA of the CDR3 is TGTGCCAGCAGCTTATCAGGGAACTCGAACACCGGGGAGCTGTTTTTT. The encoded protein is CASSLSGNSNTGELFF. The chain employs TRBV7-3 and TRBJ2-2, with D possibly TRBD1 on 5 matching bases. Trimming stripped 2 bases from V and 0 bases from J, with 10 bases between. CDR1 and CDR2 from the germline V gene are SGHTA and FQGTGA. The CDR3 loop spans 16 amino acids.

The chain recombines TRBV7-3 with TRBJ2-2; the D call may be TRBD1 or TRBD2 (5 bases each). CDR3 length: 15 amino acids. V lost 6 bases, J lost 0 bases, and 11 bases lay in between. Germline V gene lookup returns CDR1 SGHTA and CDR2 FQGTGA. CDR3 residues: CASRHGTANTGELFF. The DNA of the CDR3 is TGTGCCAGCAGGCACGGGACGGCGAACACCGGGGAGCTGTTTTTT.

The chain links TRBV29-1 to TRBJ1-1; TRBD1 is a possible D gene (5 bases). Between the trimmed V and J ends, which lost 6 bases and 4 bases, there was a span of 12 bases. CDR1 is SQVTM, CDR2 ANQGSEA, per germline. The CDR3 loop spans 12 amino acids. CDR3 bases: TGCAGCGTGGTAAGGGACTTCACTGAAGCTTTCTTT. This sequence encodes CSVVRDFTEAFF.

V usage is TRBV4-3 and J usage is TRBJ2-1; 10 bases fit TRBD2. V was clipped by 5 bases and J by 5 bases; unmatched bases: 0. The CDR3 is 13 amino acids. Germline V gene data show CDR1 as LGHNA and CDR2 as YSLEER. The CDR3 loop reads CASSGLADNEQFF. As DNA, the CDR3 is TGCGCCAGCAGCGGACTAGCGGACAATGAGCAGTTCTTC.

V and J are TRBV11-2 and TRBJ1-1; D is uncertain. The V and J ends lost 4 bases and 5 bases respectively, with 11 bases between them. CDR1 is SGHAT, CDR2 FQNNGV, per germline. The CDR3 extends over 13 amino acids. The CDR3 DNA sequence: TGTGCCAGCAGCTCCACCCCTGGGACTGAAGCTTTCTTT. It codes for CASSSTPGTEAFF.